The T cell receptor (beta chain) described here comes from a study of regulatory T cells in long-lasting Graves disease. The time point denotes: persistent/refractory GD, antithyroid drugs over 5 years with positive TRAb. RNA from PBMCs was the source of the TCR library. In building TCR beta libraries, iRepertoire HTBI primers were used together with Arm-PCR of CDR3 regions. TCRdb redid the calling of the multiplex PCR reads with MiXCR, one entry per CDR3 protein. Among a few hundred thousand distinct CDR3 sequences listed, roughly a fifth were seen once. Deletions cut 5 bases from V and 3 bases from J, with 17 bases between. Germline CDR1 LGHDT, CDR2 YNNKEL (reference sequence). The CDR3 is made up of 15 amino acids. There are a few counts of this clonotype.

This clonotype was obtained from a female donor with Graves disease. The input for sequencing was peripheral blood mononuclear cells (PBMCs), taken when the disease was refractory, from a patient treated with antithyroid drugs. The rearrangement joins TRBV3-1 to TRBJ2-7, with D possibly being TRBD1 (6 bases). CDR3 loop: CASSSNRGTFYEQYF. CDR3 sequence (DNA): TGTGCCAGCAGCTCGAATAGGGGGACATTCTACGAGCAGTACTTC.